The entry below gives a single T cell receptor beta chain sequence along with its context. It has no known antigen specificity. It has no much larger one-base neighbor in the sample; base qualities were not kept. The data originate from a study of blood T cell repertoires in COVID-19 (dated by TCRdb to about 2020). The study in broad terms: Samples from collaborators originated in the United States, Italy and Spain and spanned both the acute and convalescent phases of COVID-19. The material from the prospective study consisted of cDNA or gDNA derived from T cells, B-cell-depleted T cells, or PBMCs. The dataset comprised deeply sampled blood TCRbeta repertoires from subjects exposed to, actively infected with, or recovered from COVID-19. A freely available public database, intended as a resource for researchers studying the immune response to SARS-CoV-2, is where the repertoires were released. The samples were drawn from the first 160 participants of the ongoing ImmuneRACE study and from some 1,300 subjects provided by 6 global collaborators. The sample metadata nearly always contained a de-identified subject ID, COVID-19 status, age in years and sex. HLA class I and class II types, where available, came from metadata supplied by the sample provider rather than from assay-based typing. The paper as a whole reports these results and caveats: The quantity of clinical and demographic metadata differed by source and by participant and was supplied without curation.

Reading from cysteine to phenylalanine, the CDR3 counts 17 amino acids. Kept here is only the CDR3 DNA, which spans 51 bases and is read in frame from base 1. In the prospective study, participants were about 18 to 100 years old, resided in about two dozen geographic areas of the United States, and were enrolled through a virtual design. Cohort assignment in the prospective study relied on participant-reported clinical history from a screening survey and a study questionnaire. For ImmuneRACE Cohort 3, a participant was defined as recovered based on two consecutive negative NP/OP PCR tests, clearance by a healthcare professional, or resolution of symptoms. In the prospective study, whole blood, serum and a nasopharyngeal or oropharyngeal swab were collected from each participant by mobile phlebotomists. Prospective study participants could optionally give additional blood draws and questionnaires over an approximately 2-month period. Blood samples from the prospective study were shipped frozen or at room temperature prior to DNA extraction.

TCRbeta CDR3 regions were amplified from genomic DNA using the immunoSEQ Assay, a bias-controlled multiplex PCR. Per the authors' processing: The number of nucleated cells in each sample was estimated by amplification of reference gene primers within the assay. To quantify the absolute abundance of each unique TCRbeta CDR3 rearrangement, sequence reads were collapsed and filtered. Productive Simpson clonality was computed per sample as the square root of Simpson's diversity index over productive rearrangements. As stored in TCRdb, this immuneACCESS dataset retains in-frame rearrangements with V and J assigned. A fraction of the clones does not appear; measured against another copy, unresolved V genes explain less than half of the discrepancy, and the remainder lacks a known reason. Clone size and V and J calls were adopted from that table, with D and trimming inferred from the DNA. The sample table lists around 300,000 clones, about 87% of them with a count of one. 3% of the sample rests with the top ten.

This receptor was obtained from a woman between 45 and 65 years old who had recovered from COVID-19. Here the chain combines TRBV1 and TRBJ2-5; the table's TRBD2 call for D was not verified on the DNA. TRBV1 is shown as a pseudogene. Input material: PBMCs or T cells enriched from blood (not recorded which). The DNA sequence follows: TGCACCAGCAGCCAAGATGGTGCTAGCGACCATAAAGAGACCCAGTACTTC. Its protein product is CTSSQDGASDHKETQYF.